This T cell receptor beta chain was sequenced in a study of blood T cell repertoires in COVID-19. Study background: PBMCs, B-cell-depleted T cells, or T cells were the source of the cDNA or gDNA that made up the material.

Generated by immunoSEQ multiplex PCR, the TCRdb table keeps only in-frame clones and is missing some. The sample lists under 200,000 clones, around 90% occurring once. Germline V gene data show CDR1 as SEHNR and CDR2 as FQNEAQ (reference sequence). This CDR3 region has 16 residues. Trimming removed 0 bases at V and 2 bases at J, with 11 bases between. Sequences were obtained from peripheral blood. This chain connects TRBV7-9 to TRBJ2-1, with D possibly matching TRBD1 (6 bases). This TCR was recovered from a man aged 55 to 69 with active or convalescent COVID-19. The chain's CDR3 is CASSLALGGTYNEQFF. CDR3 in DNA: TGTGCCAGCAGCTTAGCGCTAGGGGGAACCTACAATGAGCAGTTCTTC.